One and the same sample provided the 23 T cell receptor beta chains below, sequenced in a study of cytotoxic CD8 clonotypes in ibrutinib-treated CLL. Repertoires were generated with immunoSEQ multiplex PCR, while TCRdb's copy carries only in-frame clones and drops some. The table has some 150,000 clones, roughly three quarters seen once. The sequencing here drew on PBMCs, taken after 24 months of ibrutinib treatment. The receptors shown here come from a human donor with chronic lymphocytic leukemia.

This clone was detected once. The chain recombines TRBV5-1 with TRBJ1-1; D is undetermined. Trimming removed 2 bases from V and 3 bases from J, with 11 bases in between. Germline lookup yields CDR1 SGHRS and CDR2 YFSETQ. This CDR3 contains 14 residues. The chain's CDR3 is CASSFGRSDTEAFF. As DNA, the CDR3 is TGCGCCAGCAGCTTTGGTAGGAGCGACACTGAAGCTTTCTTT.

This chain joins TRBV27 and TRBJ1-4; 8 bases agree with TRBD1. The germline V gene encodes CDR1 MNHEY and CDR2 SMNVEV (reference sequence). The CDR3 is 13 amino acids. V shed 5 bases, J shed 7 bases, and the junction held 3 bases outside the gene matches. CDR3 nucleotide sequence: TGTGCCAGCAGTCCCGGACAGGGTGAAAAACTGTTTTTT. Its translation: CASSPGQGEKLFF.

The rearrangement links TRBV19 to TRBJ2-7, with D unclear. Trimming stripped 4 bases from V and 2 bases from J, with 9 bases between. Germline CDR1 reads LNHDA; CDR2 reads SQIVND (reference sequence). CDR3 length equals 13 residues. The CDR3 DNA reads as TGTGCCAGTAGTACCAGCGAAACCTACGAGCAGTACTTC. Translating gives CASSTSETYEQYF. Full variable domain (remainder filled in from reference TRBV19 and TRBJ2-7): DGGITQSPKYLFRKEGQNVTLSCEQNLNHDAMYWYRQDPGQGLRLIYYSQIVNDFQKGDIAEGYSVSREKKESFPLTVTSAQKNPTAFYLCASSTSETYEQYFGPGTRLTVT.

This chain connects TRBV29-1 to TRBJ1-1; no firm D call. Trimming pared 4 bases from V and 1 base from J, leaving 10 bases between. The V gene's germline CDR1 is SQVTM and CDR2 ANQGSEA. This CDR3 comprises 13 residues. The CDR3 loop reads CSVVRNTNTEAFF. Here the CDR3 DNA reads TGCAGCGTTGTTAGGAACACGAACACTGAAGCTTTCTTT.

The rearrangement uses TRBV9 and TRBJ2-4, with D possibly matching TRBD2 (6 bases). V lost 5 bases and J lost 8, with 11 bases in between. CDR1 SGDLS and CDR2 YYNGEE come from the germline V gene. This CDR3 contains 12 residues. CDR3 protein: CASREEGHIQYF. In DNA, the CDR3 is TGTGCCAGCAGGGAGGAGGGGCACATTCAGTACTTC.

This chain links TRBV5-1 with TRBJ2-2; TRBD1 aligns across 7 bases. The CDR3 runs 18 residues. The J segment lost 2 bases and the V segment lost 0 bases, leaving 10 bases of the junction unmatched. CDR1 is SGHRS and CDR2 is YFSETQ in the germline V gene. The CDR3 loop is CASSLGTGFGLNTGELFF. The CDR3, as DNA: TGCGCCAGCAGCTTGGGGACAGGTTTTGGCCTCAACACCGGGGAGCTGTTTTTT. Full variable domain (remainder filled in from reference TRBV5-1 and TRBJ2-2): KAGVTQTPRYLIKTRGQQVTLSCSPISGHRSVSWYQQTPGQGLQFLFEYFSETQRNKGNFPGRFSGRQFSNSRSEMNVSTLELGDSALYLCASSLGTGFGLNTGELFFGEGSRLTVL.

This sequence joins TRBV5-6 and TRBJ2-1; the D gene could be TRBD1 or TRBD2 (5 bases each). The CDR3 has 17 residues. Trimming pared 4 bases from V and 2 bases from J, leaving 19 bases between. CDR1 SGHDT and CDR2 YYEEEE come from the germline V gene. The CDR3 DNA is TGTGCCAGCAGCGCCGGACTCCGGGACGGGACCTACAATGAGCAGTTCTTC. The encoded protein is CASSAGLRDGTYNEQFF.

The CDR3: CSVATGKNYGYTF. In nucleotides, the CDR3 is TGCAGCGTTGCCACAGGGAAGAACTATGGCTACACCTTC. V and J are TRBV29-1 and TRBJ1-2, with a tentative D call TRBD1 (6 bases). Germline V lookup: CDR1 SQVTM, CDR2 ANQGSEA. Between the trimmed V and J ends, which lost 4 bases and 2 bases, there was a span of 11 bases. The CDR3 contains 13 residues.

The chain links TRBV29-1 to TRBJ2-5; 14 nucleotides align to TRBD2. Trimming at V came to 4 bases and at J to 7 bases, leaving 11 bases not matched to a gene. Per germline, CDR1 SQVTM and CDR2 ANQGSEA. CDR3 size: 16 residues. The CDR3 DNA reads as TGCAGCGTTGCCCAGGGACTAGCGGGGGCAAGCGGGACCCAGTACTTC. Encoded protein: CSVAQGLAGASGTQYF. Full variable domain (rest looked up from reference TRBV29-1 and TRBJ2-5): SAVISQKPSRDICQRGTSLTIQCQVDSQVTMMFWYRQQPGQSLTLIATANQGSEATYESGFVIDKFPISRPNLTFSTLTVSNMSPEDSSIYLCSVAQGLAGASGTQYFGPGTRLLVL.

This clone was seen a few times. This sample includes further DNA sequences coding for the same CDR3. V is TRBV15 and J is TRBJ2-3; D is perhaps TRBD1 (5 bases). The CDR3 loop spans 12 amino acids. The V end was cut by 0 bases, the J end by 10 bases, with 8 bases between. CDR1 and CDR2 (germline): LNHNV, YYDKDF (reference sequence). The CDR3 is CATSRDQGAQYF. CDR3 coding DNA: TGTGCCACCAGCAGAGATCAGGGTGCGCAGTATTTT. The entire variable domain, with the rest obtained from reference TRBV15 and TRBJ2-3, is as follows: DAMVIQNPRYQVTQFGKPVTLSCSQTLNHNVMYWYQQKSSQAPKLLFHYYDKDFNNEADTPDNFQSRRPNTSFCFLDIRSPGLGDTAMYLCATSRDQGAQYFGPGTRLTVL.

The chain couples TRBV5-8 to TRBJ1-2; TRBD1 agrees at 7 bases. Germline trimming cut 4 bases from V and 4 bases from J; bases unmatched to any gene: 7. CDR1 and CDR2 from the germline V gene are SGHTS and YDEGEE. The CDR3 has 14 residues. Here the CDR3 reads CASSQRTGTYGYTF. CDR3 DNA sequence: TGTGCCAGCAGCCAAAGGACAGGAACCTATGGCTACACCTTC.

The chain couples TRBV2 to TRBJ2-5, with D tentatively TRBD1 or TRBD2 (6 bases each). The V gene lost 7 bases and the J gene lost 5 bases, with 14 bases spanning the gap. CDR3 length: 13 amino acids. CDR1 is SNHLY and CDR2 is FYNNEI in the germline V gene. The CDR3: CASNGGVGETQYF. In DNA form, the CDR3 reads TGTGCCAGCAACGGGGGCGTCGGGGAGACCCAGTACTTC.

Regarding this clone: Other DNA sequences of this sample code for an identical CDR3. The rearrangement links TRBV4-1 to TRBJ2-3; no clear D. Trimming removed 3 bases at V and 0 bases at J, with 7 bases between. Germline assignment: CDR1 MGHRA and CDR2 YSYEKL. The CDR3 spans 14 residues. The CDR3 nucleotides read TGCGCCAGCAGCCAGGACCCTAGCACAGATACGCAGTATTTT. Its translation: CASSQDPSTDTQYF.

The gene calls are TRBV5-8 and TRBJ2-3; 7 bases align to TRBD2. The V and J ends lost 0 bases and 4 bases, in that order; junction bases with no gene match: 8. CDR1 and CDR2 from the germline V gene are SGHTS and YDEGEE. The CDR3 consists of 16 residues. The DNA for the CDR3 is TGTGCCAGCAGCTTGGGGGGAGCGGGACCAGCAGATACGCAGTATTTT. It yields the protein CASSLGGAGPADTQYF.

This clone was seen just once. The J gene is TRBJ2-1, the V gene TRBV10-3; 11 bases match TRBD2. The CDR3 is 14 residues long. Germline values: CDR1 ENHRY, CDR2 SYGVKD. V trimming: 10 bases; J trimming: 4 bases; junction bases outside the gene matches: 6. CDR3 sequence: CATLAGVAYNEQFF. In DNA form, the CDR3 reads TGTGCCACACTAGCGGGAGTGGCTTACAATGAGCAGTTCTTC.

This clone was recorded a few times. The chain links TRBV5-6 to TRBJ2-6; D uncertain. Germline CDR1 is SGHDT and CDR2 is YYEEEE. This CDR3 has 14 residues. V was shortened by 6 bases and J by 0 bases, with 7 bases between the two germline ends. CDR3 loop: CASTRGSGANVLTF. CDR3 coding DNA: TGTGCCAGCACCCGAGGCTCTGGGGCCAACGTCCTGACTTTC.

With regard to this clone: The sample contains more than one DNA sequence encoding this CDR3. In nucleotides, the CDR3 is TGTGCCAGCTCACCGGGGGGGGTTCAGGAGACCCAGTACTTC. Residues: CASSPGGVQETQYF. The rearrangement uses TRBV18 and TRBJ2-5, with 7 nucleotides matching TRBD2. Germline V gene lookup returns CDR1 KGHSH and CDR2 LQKENI. This CDR3 has 14 residues. V trimming: 3 bases; J trimming: 5 bases; junction bases outside the gene matches: 6.

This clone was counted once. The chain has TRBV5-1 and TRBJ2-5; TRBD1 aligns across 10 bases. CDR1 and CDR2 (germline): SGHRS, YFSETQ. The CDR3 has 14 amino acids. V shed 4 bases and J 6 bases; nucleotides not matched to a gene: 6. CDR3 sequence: CASSPGTGDQTQYF. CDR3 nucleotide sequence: TGCGCCAGCAGCCCCGGGACAGGGGATCAGACCCAGTACTTC.

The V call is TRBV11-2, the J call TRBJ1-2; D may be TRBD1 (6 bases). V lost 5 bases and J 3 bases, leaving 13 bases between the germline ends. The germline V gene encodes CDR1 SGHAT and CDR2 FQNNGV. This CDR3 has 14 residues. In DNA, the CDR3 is TGTGCCAGCAGCCCCCTGGGGGCGCACTATGGCTACACCTTC. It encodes CASSPLGAHYGYTF.

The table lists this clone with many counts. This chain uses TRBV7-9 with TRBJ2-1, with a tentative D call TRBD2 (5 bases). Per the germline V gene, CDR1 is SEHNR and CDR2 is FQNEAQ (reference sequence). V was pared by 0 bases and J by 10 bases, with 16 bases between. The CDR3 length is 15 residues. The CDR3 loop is CASSLASLGRREQFF. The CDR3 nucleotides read TGTGCCAGCAGCTTAGCGTCCCTCGGCCGGAGGGAGCAGTTCTTC.

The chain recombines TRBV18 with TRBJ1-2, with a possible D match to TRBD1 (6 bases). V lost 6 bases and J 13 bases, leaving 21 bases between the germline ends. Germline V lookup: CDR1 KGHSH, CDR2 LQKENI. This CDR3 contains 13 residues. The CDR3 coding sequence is TGTGCCAGCTCCCGGGGGGGCCGAGACAGGAGCACCTTC. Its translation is CASSRGGRDRSTF.

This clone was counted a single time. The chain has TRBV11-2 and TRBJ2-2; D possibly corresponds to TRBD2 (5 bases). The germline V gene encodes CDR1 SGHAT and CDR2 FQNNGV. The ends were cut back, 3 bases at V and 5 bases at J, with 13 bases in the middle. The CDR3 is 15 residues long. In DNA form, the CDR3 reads TGTGCCAGCAGCTTCGGCCTCACGGGGACCGGGGAGCTGTTTTTT. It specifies CASSFGLTGTGELFF.

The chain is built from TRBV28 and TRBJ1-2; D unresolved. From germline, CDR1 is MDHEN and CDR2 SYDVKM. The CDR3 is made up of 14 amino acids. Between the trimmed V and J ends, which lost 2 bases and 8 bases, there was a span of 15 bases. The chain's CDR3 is CASSLRGGDKGYTF. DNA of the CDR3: TGTGCCAGCAGTTTAAGAGGCGGGGATAAAGGCTACACCTTC.